Sequencing of this TCR beta chain was carried out in a study of blood T cell repertoires in COVID-19. On the study more broadly: Donors in the United States, Italy and Spain gave samples during acute or convalescent COVID-19.

Participants were aged about 18 to 89 years from 20 to 30 US areas. Per the study methods: Estimation of nucleated cell counts was performed using reference gene primer amplification. Produced via immunoSEQ multiplex PCR; TCRdb's table is partial and in-frame only. V and J calls and clone size are as listed in that table; D and trimming were resolved from the DNA. The table lists some 150,000 clones, 86% of them singletons, with less than 4.5% in the top ten. The ends were cut back, 2 bases at V and 2 bases at J, with 16 bases in the middle. This CDR3 has 17 residues. Germline V CDR1 and CDR2: LGHNA, YSLEER.

This chain joins TRBV4-3 and TRBJ2-1; tentatively, D is TRBD1 (5 bases). The sequence was collected from a man aged 45-65 years who had recovered from COVID-19. The sequencing input was PBMCs or T cells enriched from blood (not recorded which). CDR3 in amino acids: CASSQLAVGDPYNEQFF. The CDR3 DNA reads as TGCGCCAGCAGCCAATTGGCAGTAGGGGATCCCTACAATGAGCAGTTCTTC.